The next 12 T cell receptor beta chains were all read from a single sample in a study of technical replicates of blood from a few donors. The protocol was immunoSEQ multiplex PCR, while the TCRdb copy is restricted to in-frame clones and leaves out a portion. The table has about 80,000 clones, 90% to 95% seen once. Material: T cells isolated from PBMCs. Receptor source: a human donor in good health.

The J gene is TRBJ1-4, the V gene TRBV28; weak D call: TRBD1 (5 bases). Per the germline V gene, CDR1 is MDHEN and CDR2 is SYDVKM. The CDR3 covers 16 residues. Trimming removed 5 bases at V and 0 bases at J, with 13 bases between. CDR3 DNA: TGTGCCAGCAGTCAGAGACAGACGTCAACTAATGAAAAACTGTTTTTT. Translating gives CASSQRQTSTNEKLFF.

The chain couples TRBV28 to TRBJ1-4; 8 nucleotides align to TRBD1. Germline-derived CDR1 and CDR2 are MDHEN and SYDVKM. The trim removed 2 bases at V and 4 bases at J, leaving 12 bases unmatched. The CDR3 runs 18 residues. This CDR3 is CASSLPHSGTGINEKLFF. The DNA of the CDR3 is TGTGCCAGCAGTTTACCACACTCCGGGACAGGAATTAATGAAAAACTGTTTTTT.

The V call is TRBV30, the J call TRBJ2-7; D is uncertain. CDR1 is GTSNPN, CDR2 SVGIG, per germline (reference sequence). Trimming cost V 3 bases and J 2 bases, with 5 bases left between them. The CDR3 loop spans 11 amino acids. The CDR3 nucleotides are TGTGCCTGGAGATCGGCCTACGAGCAGTACTTC. Translating gives CAWRSAYEQYF.

The chain uses TRBV2 and TRBJ1-5, with D possibly matching TRBD1 (5 bases). Germline-derived CDR1 and CDR2 are SNHLY and FYNNEI. V was cut by 11 bases and J by 4 bases, with 15 bases left in between. This CDR3 is 13 amino acids long. CDR3 DNA: TGTGCCTGTTGGGACGGGGGTAATCAGCCCCAGCATTTT. Its translation: CACWDGGNQPQHF.

The chain carries TRBV21-1 and TRBJ1-2. TRBV21-1 is a listed pseudogene. The CDR3 totals 12 residues. The CDR3 sequence: CASSTGVYGYTF. CDR3 DNA: TGTGCCAGCAGCACCGGGGTCTATGGCTACACCTTC.

The rearrangement joins TRBV7-3 to TRBJ2-7, with 7 bases identical to TRBD1. With 5 bases clipped from V and 3 bases from J, the junction kept 10 bases outside the gene matches. CDR1 is SGHTA, CDR2 FQGTGA, per germline. The CDR3 covers 15 residues. The chain's CDR3 is CASSLYRGDYYEQYF. The DNA of the CDR3 is TGTGCCAGCAGCCTATACAGGGGAGACTACTACGAGCAGTACTTC. Complete variable domain (other parts from reference TRBV7-3 and TRBJ2-7): GAGVSQTPSNKVTEKGKYVELRCDPISGHTALYWYRQSLGQGPEFLIYFQGTGAADDSGLPNDRFFAVRPEGSVSTLKIQRTERGDSAVYLCASSLYRGDYYEQYFGPGTRLTVT.

The CDR3 sequence: CASSLEASGRSEQFF. CDR3 DNA sequence: TGCGCCAGCAGCTTGGAGGCTAGCGGGAGGTCTGAGCAGTTCTTC. The chain joins TRBV5-1 to TRBJ2-1, with 11 bases that match TRBD2. Trimming at V came to 0 bases and at J to 9 bases, leaving 5 bases not matched to a gene. Germline values: CDR1 SGHRS, CDR2 YFSETQ. This CDR3 spans 15 amino acids.

This sequence joins TRBV27 and TRBJ2-7; 11 bases map to TRBD1. Germline V gene data show CDR1 as MNHEY and CDR2 as SMNVEV (reference sequence). V was pared by 7 bases and J by 4 bases, with 3 bases of the junction left unmatched. The CDR3 contains 13 residues. The CDR3 sequence: CASKGQGEYEQYF. The DNA for the CDR3 is TGTGCCAGCAAGGGACAGGGGGAGTACGAGCAGTACTTC.

V gene TRBV6-4 combines with J gene TRBJ1-2, with TRBD1 identical over 12 bases. Losses at the gene ends were 3 bases for V and 7 bases for J; bases not matched to a gene: 3. CDR3 length: 14 residues. CDR1 and CDR2 from the germline V gene are MRHNA and SNTAGT. The CDR3 loop is CASSDGTGGFGYTF. Written as DNA, the CDR3 is TGTGCCAGCAGTGATGGGACAGGGGGCTTTGGCTACACCTTC.

The CDR3 DNA is TGTGCCACCAGCTCCCGGGACAAGTACTATGGCTACACCTTC. Translated: CATSSRDKYYGYTF. This sequence joins TRBV15 and TRBJ1-2; a possible D gene is TRBD1 (6 bases). V was clipped by 5 bases and J by 3 bases, with 13 bases between them. The CDR3 length is 14 residues. CDR1 LNHNV and CDR2 YYDKDF come from the germline V gene (reference sequence).

The chain employs TRBV14 and TRBJ2-1; D may be TRBD2 (6 bases). The CDR3 covers 13 residues. Germline CDR1 is SGHDN and CDR2 is FVKESK. Trimming cost V 4 bases and J 5 bases, with 9 bases left between them. The CDR3 spells CASSPRLDNEQFF. CDR3 DNA sequence: TGTGCCAGCAGCCCTCGACTAGACAATGAGCAGTTCTTC.

This clone was found once. The chain is built from TRBV7-3 and TRBJ1-2; TRBD1 aligns across 8 bases. CDR1 and CDR2 from the germline V gene are SGHTA and FQGTGA. The trim removed 1 base at V and 1 base at J, leaving 8 bases unmatched. The CDR3 has 17 residues. The CDR3 reads CASSLNVDRDSNYGYTF. The CDR3 bases are TGTGCCAGCAGCTTAAATGTGGACAGGGACAGTAACTATGGCTACACCTTC. The full variable domain, its missing parts supplied by reference TRBV7-3 and TRBJ1-2, is GAGVSQTPSNKVTEKGKYVELRCDPISGHTALYWYRQSLGQGPEFLIYFQGTGAADDSGLPNDRFFAVRPEGSVSTLKIQRTERGDSAVYLCASSLNVDRDSNYGYTFGSGTRLTVV.